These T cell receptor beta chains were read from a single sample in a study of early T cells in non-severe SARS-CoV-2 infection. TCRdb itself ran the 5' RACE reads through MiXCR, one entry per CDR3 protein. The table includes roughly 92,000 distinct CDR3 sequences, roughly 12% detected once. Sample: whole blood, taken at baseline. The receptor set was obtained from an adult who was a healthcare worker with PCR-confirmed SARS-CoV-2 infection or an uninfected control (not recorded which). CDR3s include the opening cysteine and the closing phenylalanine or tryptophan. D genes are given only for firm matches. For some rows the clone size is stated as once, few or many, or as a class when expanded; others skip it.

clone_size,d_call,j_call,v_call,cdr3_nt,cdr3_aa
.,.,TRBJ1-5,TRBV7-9,TGTGCCAGCAGCTTAGCGGATCAGCCCCAGCATTTT,CASSLADQPQHF
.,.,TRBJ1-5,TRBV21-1,TGTGCCAGCAGCAAAGGACAGGGCCGAAGACCCCAGCATTTT,CASSKGQGRRPQHF
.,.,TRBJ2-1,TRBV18,TGTGCCAGCTCACCGGCCTCCGGGTTCCAGGACGGCGATGAGCAGTTCTTC,CASSPASGFQDGDEQFF
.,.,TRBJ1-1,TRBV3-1,TGTGCCAGCAGCCAAGGGGTCAAGAACACTGAAGCTTTCTTT,CASSQGVKNTEAFF
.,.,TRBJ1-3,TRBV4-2,TGTGCCAGCAGCCAAGTATCGAGCTCTGGAAACACCATATATTTT,CASSQVSSSGNTIYF
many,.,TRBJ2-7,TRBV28,TGTGCCAGCAGCTCCCTAACAGGGTTTTCCTACGAGCAGTACTTC,CASSSLTGFSYEQYF
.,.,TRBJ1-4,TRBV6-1,TGTGCCAGCAGTGAAGCCGGCTTGAGGGGACGCGAAAAACTGTTTTTT,CASSEAGLRGREKLFF
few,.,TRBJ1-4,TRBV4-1,TGCGCCAGCAGCGGAGTCTGGAATGAAAAACTGTTTTTT,CASSGVWNEKLFF
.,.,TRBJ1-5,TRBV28,TGTGCCAGCAGTTTCTTTCAAGGGGGCAATCAGCCCCAGCATTTT,CASSFFQGGNQPQHF
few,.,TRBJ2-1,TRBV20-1,TGCAGTGCTAGAGTGGGGGGGACAGGAGAATCCTACAATGAGCAGTTCTTC,CSARVGGTGESYNEQFF
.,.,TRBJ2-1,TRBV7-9,TGTGCCAGCAGCCAAGACAGAGACAATGAGCAGTTCTTC,CASSQDRDNEQFF
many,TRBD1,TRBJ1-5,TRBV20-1,TGCAGTGCAAAACCGGGACAGGGGTGGGGAGGCAATCAGCCCCAGCATTTT,CSAKPGQGWGGNQPQHF
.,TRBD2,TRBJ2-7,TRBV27,TGTGCCAGCAGATTTAGCGGGGGGCAAGACGAGCAGTACTTC,CASRFSGGQDEQYF
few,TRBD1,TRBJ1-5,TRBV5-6,TGTGCCAGCAGCTGGGGACAGGATAATCAGCCCCAGCATTTT,CASSWGQDNQPQHF
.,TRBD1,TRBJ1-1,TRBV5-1,TGCGCCAGCAGCTTTCAGCGGGACAGGGTCACTGAAGCTTTCTTT,CASSFQRDRVTEAFF
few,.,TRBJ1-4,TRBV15,TGTGCCATCGGGGTTATCGGAAAACTGTTTTTT,CAIGVIGKLFF
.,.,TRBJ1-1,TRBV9,TGTGCCAGCACGAAGGACGGGTACACTGAAGCTTTCTTT,CASTKDGYTEAFF
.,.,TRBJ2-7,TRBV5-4,TGTGCCAGCAGCCCGTCGACCGGGACATTAGTAGTAGGCGAGCAGTACTTC,CASSPSTGTLVVGEQYF
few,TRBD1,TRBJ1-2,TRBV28,TGTGCCAGCAGTTTAACCCCTACAGGGGTAGACGGCTACACCTTC,CASSLTPTGVDGYTF
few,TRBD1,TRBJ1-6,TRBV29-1,TGCAGCGTTCGCGCCGGGACAGACGATTCACCCCTCCACTTT,CSVRAGTDDSPLHF
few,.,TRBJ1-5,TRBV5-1,TGCGCCAGCAGCCCACGGGACCTTAGGGGTCAGCCCCAGCATTTT,CASSPRDLRGQPQHF
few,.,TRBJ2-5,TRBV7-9,TGTGCCAGCAGCTTAGGGCCTATAGAGACCCAGTACTTC,CASSLGPIETQYF
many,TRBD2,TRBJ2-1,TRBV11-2,TGTGCCAGCAGCTTAGGCCCAGCGGCGGGGGACCTCAATGAGCAGTTCTTC,CASSLGPAAGDLNEQFF
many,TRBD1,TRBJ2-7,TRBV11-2,TGTGCCAGCAGCCCCCCCAGGACAGGACCCCACTACGAGCAGTACTTC,CASSPPRTGPHYEQYF
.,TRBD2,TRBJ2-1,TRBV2,TGTGCCAGCAGTGCTCGACTAGCGGGGGGGATAAATGAGCAGTTCTTC,CASSARLAGGINEQFF
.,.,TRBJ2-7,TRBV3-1,TGTGCCAGCAGCCCCCGGACGGACTACGAGCAGTACTTC,CASSPRTDYEQYF
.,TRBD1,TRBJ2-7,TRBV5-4,TGTGCCAGCAGCGCGAGGACAGGGGTGGCCTCCTACGAGCAGTACTTC,CASSARTGVASYEQYF
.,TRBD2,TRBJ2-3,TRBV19,TGTGCCAGAAGGTACACCCCCGGGCTAGCGGGATCAGATACGCAGTATTTT,CARRYTPGLAGSDTQYF
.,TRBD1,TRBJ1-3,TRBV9,TGTGCCAGCAGCGACATGACAGGGGGCGCTGGAAACACCATATATTTT,CASSDMTGGAGNTIYF
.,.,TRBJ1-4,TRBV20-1,TGCAGTGCTAGGCCATACACAACTAATGAAAAACTGTTTTTT,CSARPYTTNEKLFF
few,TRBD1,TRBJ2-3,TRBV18,TGTGCCAGCTCACCAGTGGGACAGGGGGCGAGAACAGATACGCAGTATTTT,CASSPVGQGARTDTQYF
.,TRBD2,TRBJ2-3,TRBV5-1,TGCGCCAGCAGCTTGGCCGTGGCGGGGGGCGGCGCAGATACGCAGTATTTT,CASSLAVAGGGADTQYF
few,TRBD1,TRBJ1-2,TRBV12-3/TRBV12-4,TGTGCCAGCACGACAGGGGGGATCTCTGGCTACACCTTC,CASTTGGISGYTF
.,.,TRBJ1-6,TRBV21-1,TGTGCCAGCAGCAAAGTGTTAGGATGTTCACCCCTCCACTTT,CASSKVLGCSPLHF
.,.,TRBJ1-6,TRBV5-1,TGCGCCAGCAGCTGGGGGCGGGGAACCATCAATTCACCCCTCCACTTT,CASSWGRGTINSPLHF
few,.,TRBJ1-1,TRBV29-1,TGCAGCGTGAGGGGGAGGATGAACACTGAAGCTTTCTTT,CSVRGRMNTEAFF
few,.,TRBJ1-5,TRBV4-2,TGTGCCAGCAGCCAAGATGGGGCAGGGAATCAGCCCCAGCATTTT,CASSQDGAGNQPQHF
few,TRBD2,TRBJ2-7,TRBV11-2,TGTGCCAGCAGCTTATTCGCCGGGAGGTACGAGCAGTACTTC,CASSLFAGRYEQYF
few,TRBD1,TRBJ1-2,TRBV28,TGTGCCAGCAGTTTATACAGGGGGAGTTATGGCTACACCTTC,CASSLYRGSYGYTF
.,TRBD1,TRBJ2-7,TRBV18,TGTGCCAGCTCACCGACAGGGGGCGGATACGAGCAGTACTTC,CASSPTGGGYEQYF